The 18 T cell receptor beta chains below all came from one sample that was sequenced in a study of T cells after yellow fever vaccination. TCRdb recomputed calls from the 5' RACE reads with MiXCR, one row per CDR3 protein. The table has some 220,000 distinct CDR3 sequences, more than 3% seen once. The source was CD4+ T cells sorted from PBMCs, collected 10 days after the yellow fever booster vaccination. All receptors derive from a man aged 18 to 30 who received the YFV17D yellow fever vaccine.

This clonotype has ten or more counts. The chain combines TRBV27 with TRBJ2-3; TRBD2 matches 7 bases. This CDR3 has 17 residues. V lost 7 bases, J lost 0 bases, and 13 bases stayed unmatched. Germline CDR1 is MNHEY and CDR2 is SMNVEV (reference sequence). As DNA, the CDR3 is TGTGCCAGCATGAACGGGGGGATCGGGCCTAGCACAGATACGCAGTATTTT. Translating gives CASMNGGIGPSTDTQYF.

This chain uses TRBV15 with TRBJ2-1; no definite D call. The CDR3 length is 13 residues. CDR1 LNHNV and CDR2 YYDKDF come from the germline V gene (reference sequence). V was shortened by 1 base and J by 7 bases, with 8 bases between the two germline ends. The CDR3 DNA sequence: TGTGCCACCAGCAGAGCTGCCCCAAATGAGCAGTTCTTC. It yields the protein CATSRAAPNEQFF. Supplemented by reference TRBV15 and TRBJ2-1, the full variable domain reads DAMVIQNPRYQVTQFGKPVTLSCSQTLNHNVMYWYQQKSSQAPKLLFHYYDKDFNNEADTPDNFQSRRPNTSFCFLDIRSPGLGDTAMYLCATSRAAPNEQFFGPGTRLTVL.

This clonotype has ten or more counts. The V call is TRBV10-3, the J call TRBJ1-5, with D possibly matching TRBD1 (5 bases). V gave up 4 bases and J gave up 0 bases, with 7 bases separating them. This CDR3 is built from 14 residues. CDR1 and CDR2 (germline): ENHRY, SYGVKD. The CDR3 spells CAISGDGSNQPQHF. The CDR3 region has the DNA TGTGCCATCAGTGGGGACGGTAGCAATCAGCCCCAGCATTTT.

This chain uses TRBV29-1 with TRBJ1-5, with D possibly being TRBD1 (5 bases). V was trimmed by 4 bases and J by 6 bases, leaving 13 bases between them. CDR1 and CDR2 from the germline V gene are SQVTM and ANQGSEA. This CDR3 is built from 13 residues. CDR3 DNA sequence: TGCAGCGTTGGGAGGGGACTCGGTCAGCCCCAGCATTTT. Translating gives CSVGRGLGQPQHF. Full variable domain (remainder filled in from reference TRBV29-1 and TRBJ1-5): SAVISQKPSRDICQRGTSLTIQCQVDSQVTMMFWYRQQPGQSLTLIATANQGSEATYESGFVIDKFPISRPNLTFSTLTVSNMSPEDSSIYLCSVGRGLGQPQHFGDGTRLSIL.

This clonotype appeared many times. The V gene is TRBV4-3, the J gene TRBJ2-6; D unresolved. V dropped 1 base and J dropped 2 bases, with 3 bases sitting between them. CDR1 LGHNA and CDR2 YSLEER come from the germline V gene. This CDR3 comprises 14 residues. The CDR3: CASSQGTGANVLTF. CDR3 DNA sequence: TGCGCCAGCAGCCAAGGGACTGGGGCCAACGTCCTGACTTTC.

In its sample, this clonotype was seen many times. The chain has TRBV7-9 and TRBJ1-1; 7 nucleotides align to TRBD1. Germline CDR1 reads SEHNR; CDR2 reads FQNEAQ (reference sequence). With V trimmed by 3 bases and J by 1 base, 5 bases remained unmatched. This CDR3 has 15 residues. The CDR3 DNA is TGTGCCAGCAGCTTGACCAGGGGGTCGAACACTGAAGCTTTCTTT. The encoded protein is CASSLTRGSNTEAFF.

The V gene is TRBV4-2, the J gene TRBJ1-4; 7 bases are shared with TRBD1. J was trimmed by 4 bases and V by 4 bases; bases with no gene match: 9. CDR1 LGHNA and CDR2 YNFKEQ come from the germline V gene. The CDR3 runs 16 residues. This chain's CDR3 is CASSPRAGGLNEKLFF. Here the CDR3 DNA reads TGTGCCAGCAGCCCACGCGCAGGGGGTCTTAATGAAAAACTGTTTTTT.

The chain joins TRBV5-1 to TRBJ1-3; D is ambiguous. V was pared by 0 bases and J by 0 bases, with 4 bases between. From germline, CDR1 is SGHRS and CDR2 YFSETQ. The CDR3 length is 14 residues. In DNA, the CDR3 is TGCGCCAGCAGCTTGGATCCCTCTGGAAACACCATATATTTT. It codes for CASSLDPSGNTIYF.

This clonotype was counted between two and nine times. The CDR3 region has the DNA TGTGCCAGCAGTTCTTACAGGATGACTAACTATGGCTACACCTTC. Encoded protein: CASSSYRMTNYGYTF. This chain uses TRBV6-6 with TRBJ1-2; TRBD1 might be the D (5 bases). The CDR3 totals 15 residues. Per germline, CDR1 MNHNY and CDR2 SVGAGI (reference sequence). Trimming stripped 4 bases from V and 0 bases from J, with 12 bases between.

The CDR3 spells CASSSEPGYNEQFF. The CDR3 nucleotides read TGTGCCAGCAGCTCCGAGCCGGGGTACAATGAGCAGTTCTTC. V is TRBV7-3 and J is TRBJ2-1; the D gene is possibly TRBD2 (5 bases). Germline V gene data show CDR1 as SGHTA and CDR2 as FQGTGA. The length of the CDR3 is 14 residues. V gave up 4 bases and J gave up 4 bases, with 11 bases separating them.

This clonotype was recorded many times. This chain links TRBV5-1 with TRBJ2-2; 10 nucleotides align to TRBD2. Trimming removed 0 bases from V and 7 bases from J; junction bases left unmatched: 9. Per the germline V gene, CDR1 is SGHRS and CDR2 is YFSETQ. The CDR3 sequence is 17 residues long. Written as DNA, the CDR3 is TGCGCCAGCAGCTTGGAAGGACTAGCGGCGGGGGACGGGGAGCTGTTTTTT. It is translated as CASSLEGLAAGDGELFF.

The V gene is TRBV5-8, the J gene TRBJ2-7, with 10 nucleotides matching TRBD2. The V segment lost 2 bases and the J segment 0 bases; nucleotides outside the gene matches: 2. This CDR3 is 15 amino acids long. Germline loops: CDR1 SGHTS, CDR2 YDEGEE. The DNA for the CDR3 is TGTGCCAGCAGCTTAGGACTAGCGGACTCCTACGAGCAGTACTTC. Protein: CASSLGLADSYEQYF.

There are many counts of this clonotype. In DNA, the CDR3 is TGTGCCAGCAGCTTGGCAGGTCCTGACAATGAGCAGTTCTTC. Amino acids: CASSLAGPDNEQFF. The rearrangement uses TRBV7-6 and TRBJ2-1; D is unresolved. Germline V gene data show CDR1 as SGHVS and CDR2 as FNYEAQ. Deletions cut 3 bases from V and 5 bases from J, with 11 bases between. CDR3 length: 14 residues.

This rearrangement joins TRBV5-1 to TRBJ1-1; TRBD1 matches 7 bases. There are 15 residues in the CDR3. The germline V gene encodes CDR1 SGHRS and CDR2 YFSETQ. Trimming took 4 bases from V and 0 from J; bases not matched to a gene: 6. The CDR3 spells CASSRAGGMNTEAFF. The CDR3 region has the DNA TGCGCCAGCAGCCGCGCAGGGGGTATGAACACTGAAGCTTTCTTT.

This clonotype was counted many times. J is TRBJ1-6 and V is TRBV5-1; no clear D gene. The CDR3 runs to 13 residues. Deletions cut 0 bases from V and 7 bases from J, with 5 bases between. Germline V gene data show CDR1 as SGHRS and CDR2 as YFSETQ. CDR3 residues: CASSLEWNSPLHF. The CDR3 region has the DNA TGCGCCAGCAGCTTGGAATGGAATTCACCCCTCCACTTT.

The table lists this clonotype with a few counts. The J gene is TRBJ2-1, the V gene TRBV25-1; D is unresolved. The germline CDR1 and CDR2 sequences are MGHDK and SYGVNS. The CDR3 contains 16 residues. V was pared by 2 bases and J by 5 bases, with 16 bases between. CDR3 loop: CASSEAPGRKNNEQFF. CDR3 nucleotide sequence: TGTGCCAGCAGTGAAGCCCCAGGACGGAAAAACAATGAGCAGTTCTTC. The variable domain in full, with the rest retrieved from reference TRBV25-1 and TRBJ2-1, is EADIYQTPRYLVIGTGKKITLECSQTMGHDKMYWYQQDPGMELHLIHYSYGVNSTEKGDLSSESTVSRIRTEHFPLTLESARPSHTSQYLCASSEAPGRKNNEQFFGPGTRLTVL.

In its sample, this clonotype was seen many times. The chain uses TRBV7-9 and TRBJ2-5, with 8 positions matching TRBD1. Germline V gives CDR1 SEHNR, CDR2 FQNEAQ (reference sequence). Trimming at V came to 2 bases and at J to 4 bases, leaving 3 bases not matched to a gene. The CDR3 totals 14 residues. CDR3 protein: CASSLPGGGETQYF. Here the CDR3 DNA reads TGTGCCAGCAGCTTACCAGGGGGCGGAGAGACCCAGTACTTC.

This clonotype was counted at least ten times. The chain is built from TRBV7-3 and TRBJ2-1; TRBD2 is a possible D gene (5 bases). This CDR3 is built from 16 residues. The V gene's germline CDR1 is SGHTA and CDR2 FQGTGA. V lost 3 bases, J lost 7 bases, and 19 bases lay in between. The CDR3 spells CASSFLAGTAANEQFF. CDR3 DNA sequence: TGTGCCAGCAGCTTTCTCGCAGGTACAGCGGCGAATGAGCAGTTCTTC.